Below are 6 T cell receptor beta chains sequenced from a single sample in a study of technical replicates of blood from a handful of donors. Clones were sequenced by immunoSEQ multiplex PCR, and TCRdb holds only the in-frame ones, with some missing. The profile covers over 65,000 clones, with roughly 98% appearing a single time and around 0.15% taken by the ten largest. The sample taken for sequencing was T cells isolated from PBMCs. All receptors come from a human donor in good health.

The chain uses TRBV2 and TRBJ2-3, with 9 bases lining up with TRBD1. The germline gives CDR1 SNHLY, CDR2 FYNNEI. This CDR3 comprises 15 residues. Trimming cost V 6 bases and J 7 bases; bases outside gene matches: 11. The CDR3 DNA sequence: TGTGCCAGCAGCGTGGGACAGGGATACGGGAATACGCAGTATTTT. This translates into CASSVGQGYGNTQYF.

CDR3 nucleotide sequence: TGCAGCGTTGGCGCGGGGGGGGGAAGCACAGATACGCAGTATTTT. Translated, it gives CSVGAGGGSTDTQYF. This chain links TRBV29-1 with TRBJ2-3; 9 nucleotides match TRBD2. The CDR3 spans 15 residues. CDR1 SQVTM and CDR2 ANQGSEA come from the germline V gene. The V segment lost 4 bases and the J segment 0 bases; nucleotides outside the gene matches: 5.

The rearrangement joins TRBV29-1 to TRBJ2-5, with D uncertain. With 4 bases removed from V and 5 bases from J, the gap between germline ends came to 11 bases. Germline V gives CDR1 SQVTM, CDR2 ANQGSEA. The length of the CDR3 is 12 residues. The CDR3 nucleotides are TGCAGCGTTGTTACTGATTTCGAGACCCAGTACTTC. Translating gives CSVVTDFETQYF.

This clone was detected a few times. V is TRBV28 and J is TRBJ2-7; 7 positions match TRBD1. CDR3 length: 16 residues. CDR1 MDHEN and CDR2 SYDVKM come from the germline V gene. J lost 2 bases, V lost 3 bases, and 10 bases had no gene match. Here the CDR3 DNA reads TGTGCCAGCAGTTTTTTTCCGGGACAGAGTACCTACGAGCAGTACTTC. It codes for CASSFFPGQSTYEQYF.

This clone has only one observation. The J gene is TRBJ1-4, the V gene TRBV6-5, with D possibly being TRBD1 (5 bases). CDR1 is MNHEY, CDR2 SVGAGI, per germline. V was trimmed by 8 bases and J by 3 bases, leaving 13 bases between them. There are 14 residues in the CDR3. CDR3 nucleotide sequence: TGTGCCAGCGGACGACAGCGACCTAATGAAAAACTGTTTTTT. Its translation: CASGRQRPNEKLFF.

The genes are TRBV11-3 and TRBJ2-2; unclear D gene. Germline-derived CDR1 and CDR2 are SGHNT and YENEEA. Trimming cost V 2 bases and J 4 bases, with 5 bases left between them. The CDR3 length is 13 residues. The CDR3 here is CASSLSLTGELFF. CDR3 nucleotides: TGTGCCAGCAGCTTATCCCTCACCGGGGAGCTGTTTTTT.